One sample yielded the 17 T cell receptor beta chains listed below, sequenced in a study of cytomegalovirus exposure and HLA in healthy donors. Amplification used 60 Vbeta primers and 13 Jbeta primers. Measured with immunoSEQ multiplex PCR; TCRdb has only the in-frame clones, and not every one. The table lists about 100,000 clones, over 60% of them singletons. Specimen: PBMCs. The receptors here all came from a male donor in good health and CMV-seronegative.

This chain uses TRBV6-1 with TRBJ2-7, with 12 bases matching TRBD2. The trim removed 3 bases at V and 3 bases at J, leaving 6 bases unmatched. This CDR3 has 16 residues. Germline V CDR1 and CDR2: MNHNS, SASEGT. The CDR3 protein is CASSDPSGRAHYEQYF. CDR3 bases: TGTGCCAGCAGTGACCCTAGCGGGAGGGCACACTACGAGCAGTACTTC.

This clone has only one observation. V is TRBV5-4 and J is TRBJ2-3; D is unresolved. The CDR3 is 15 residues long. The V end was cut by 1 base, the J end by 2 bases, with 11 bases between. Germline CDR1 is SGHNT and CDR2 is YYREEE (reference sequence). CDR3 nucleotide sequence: TGTGCCAGCAGCTTGCCAGGCAGACCCACAGATACGCAGTATTTT. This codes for CASSLPGRPTDTQYF.

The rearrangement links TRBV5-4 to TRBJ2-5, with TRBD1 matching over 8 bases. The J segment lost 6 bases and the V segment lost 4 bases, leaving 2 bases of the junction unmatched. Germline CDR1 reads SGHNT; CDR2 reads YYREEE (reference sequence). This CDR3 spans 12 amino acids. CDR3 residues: CASSRDRQTQYF. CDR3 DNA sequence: TGTGCCAGCAGCAGGGACAGGCAGACCCAGTACTTC.

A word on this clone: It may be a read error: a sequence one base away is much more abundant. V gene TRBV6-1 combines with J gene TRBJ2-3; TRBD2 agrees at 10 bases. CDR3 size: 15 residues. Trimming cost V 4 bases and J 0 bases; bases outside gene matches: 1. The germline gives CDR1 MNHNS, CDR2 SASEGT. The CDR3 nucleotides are TGTGCCAGCAGTGTGACTAGCGGGAGCACAGATACGCAGTATTTT. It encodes CASSVTSGSTDTQYF.

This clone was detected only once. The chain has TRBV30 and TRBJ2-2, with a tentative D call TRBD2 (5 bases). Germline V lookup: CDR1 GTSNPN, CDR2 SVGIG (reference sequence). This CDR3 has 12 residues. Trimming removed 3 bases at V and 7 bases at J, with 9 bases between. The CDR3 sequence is CAWSGLLGELFF. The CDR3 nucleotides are TGTGCCTGGAGCGGACTCCTCGGGGAGCTGTTTTTT.

The CDR3 is CASGTDGMGSYEQYF. Here the CDR3 DNA reads TGTGCTAGTGGCACGGACGGGATGGGGTCCTACGAGCAGTACTTC. This chain joins TRBV12-5 and TRBJ2-7, with D possibly being TRBD2 (5 bases). The CDR3 consists of 15 residues. Trimming removed 6 bases at V and 1 base at J, with 16 bases between. Germline CDR1 and CDR2: LGHNT and FRNRAP.

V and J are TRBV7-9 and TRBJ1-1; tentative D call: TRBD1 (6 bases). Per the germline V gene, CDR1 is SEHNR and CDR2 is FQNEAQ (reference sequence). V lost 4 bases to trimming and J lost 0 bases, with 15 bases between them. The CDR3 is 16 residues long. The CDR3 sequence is CASSSSTGAVNTEAFF. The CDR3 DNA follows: TGTGCCAGCAGCTCCTCGACAGGAGCTGTGAACACTGAAGCTTTCTTT.

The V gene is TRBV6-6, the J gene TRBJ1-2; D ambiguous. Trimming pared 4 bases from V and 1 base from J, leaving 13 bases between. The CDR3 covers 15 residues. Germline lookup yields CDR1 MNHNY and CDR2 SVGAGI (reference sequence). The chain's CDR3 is CASSSVRDFNYGYTF. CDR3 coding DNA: TGTGCCAGCAGTTCCGTTCGGGATTTTAACTATGGCTACACCTTC.

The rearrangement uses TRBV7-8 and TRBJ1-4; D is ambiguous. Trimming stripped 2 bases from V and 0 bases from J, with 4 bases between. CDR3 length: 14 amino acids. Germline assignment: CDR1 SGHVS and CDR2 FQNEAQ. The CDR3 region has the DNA TGTGCCAGCAGCTTAATCTCAACTAATGAAAAACTGTTTTTT. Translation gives CASSLISTNEKLFF.

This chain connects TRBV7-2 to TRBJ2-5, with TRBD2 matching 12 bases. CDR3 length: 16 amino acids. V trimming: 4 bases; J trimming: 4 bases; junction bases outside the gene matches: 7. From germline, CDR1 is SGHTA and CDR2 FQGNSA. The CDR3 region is CASSYLAGGGRETQYF. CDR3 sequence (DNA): TGTGCCAGCAGCTACCTAGCGGGAGGGGGGAGAGAGACCCAGTACTTC.

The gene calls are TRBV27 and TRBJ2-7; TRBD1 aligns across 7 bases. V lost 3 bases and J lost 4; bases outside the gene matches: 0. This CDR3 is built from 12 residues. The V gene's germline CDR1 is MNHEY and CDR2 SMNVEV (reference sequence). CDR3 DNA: TGTGCCAGCAGTTTCAGGGGGTACGAGCAGTACTTC. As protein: CASSFRGYEQYF.

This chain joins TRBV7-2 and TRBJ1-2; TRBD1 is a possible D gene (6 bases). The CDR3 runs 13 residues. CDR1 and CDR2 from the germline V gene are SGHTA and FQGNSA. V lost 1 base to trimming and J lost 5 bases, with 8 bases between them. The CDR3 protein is CASSLGTEYGYTF. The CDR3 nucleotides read TGTGCCAGCAGCTTAGGGACAGAGTATGGCTACACCTTC. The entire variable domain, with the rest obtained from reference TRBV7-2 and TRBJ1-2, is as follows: GAGVSQSPSNKVTEKGKDVELRCDPISGHTALYWYRQSLGQGLEFLIYFQGNSAPDKSGLPSDRFSAERTGGSVSTLTIQRTQQEDSAVYLCASSLGTEYGYTFGSGTRLTVV.

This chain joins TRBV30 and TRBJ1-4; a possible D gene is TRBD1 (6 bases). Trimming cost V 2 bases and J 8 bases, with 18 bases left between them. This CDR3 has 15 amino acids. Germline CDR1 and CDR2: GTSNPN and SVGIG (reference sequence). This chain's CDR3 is CAWSFPGGLGEKLFF. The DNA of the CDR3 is TGTGCCTGGAGTTTCCCCGGGGGGCTAGGGGAAAAACTGTTTTTT.

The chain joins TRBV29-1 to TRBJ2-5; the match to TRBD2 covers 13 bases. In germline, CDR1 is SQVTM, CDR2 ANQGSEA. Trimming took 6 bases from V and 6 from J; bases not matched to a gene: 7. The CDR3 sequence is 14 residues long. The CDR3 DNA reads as TGCAGCGTCAGGACTAGCGGGAGTTTAAAGACCCAGTACTTC. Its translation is CSVRTSGSLKTQYF.

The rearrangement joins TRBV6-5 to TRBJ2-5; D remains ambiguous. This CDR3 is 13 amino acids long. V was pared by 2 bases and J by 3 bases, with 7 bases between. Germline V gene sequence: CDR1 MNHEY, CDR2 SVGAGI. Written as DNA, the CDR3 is TGTGCCAGCAGTTACAACAGAAAAGAGACCCAGTACTTC. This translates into CASSYNRKETQYF.

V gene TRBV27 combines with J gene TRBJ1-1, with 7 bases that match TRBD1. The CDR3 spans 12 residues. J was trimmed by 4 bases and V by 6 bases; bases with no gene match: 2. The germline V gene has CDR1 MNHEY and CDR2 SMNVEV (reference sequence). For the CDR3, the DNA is TGTGCCAGCAGGCAGGGGGGCACTGAAGCTTTCTTT. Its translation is CASRQGGTEAFF.

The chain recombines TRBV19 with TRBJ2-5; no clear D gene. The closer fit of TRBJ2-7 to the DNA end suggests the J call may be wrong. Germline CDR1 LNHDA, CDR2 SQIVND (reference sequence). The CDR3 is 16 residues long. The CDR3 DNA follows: TGTGCCAGTAGTATGGGCTGGTCCAGAGATACCTACGAGCAGTACTTC. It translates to CASSMGWSRDTYEQYF.